Reported below is one TCR beta chain. Produced via immunoSEQ multiplex PCR; TCRdb's table is partial and in-frame only. The profile shows about 40,000 clones, under 85% of them singletons. This sample was taken from a study of immune evolution from preneoplasia to lung adenocarcinoma. The germline V and J ends were trimmed by 4 bases and 2 bases, with 12 bases remaining between them. The CDR3 runs 14 residues. Per the germline V gene, CDR1 is GTSNPN and CDR2 is SVGIG (reference sequence). The receptor was derived from a person aged 55 to 70 with lung adenocarcinoma. The sample was FFPE invasive lung adenocarcinoma tissue. The chain recombines TRBV30 with TRBJ2-1, with D perhaps matching TRBD2 (6 bases). This CDR3 reads CAWKPASAYNEQFF. The DNA for the CDR3 is TGTGCCTGGAAGCCGGCTAGCGCCTACAATGAGCAGTTCTTC. The full variable domain, in which reference TRBV30 and TRBJ2-1 provide the parts outside the CDR3, is SQTIHQWPATLVQPVGSPLSLECTVEGTSNPNLYWYRQAAGRGLQLLFYSVGIGQISSEVPQNLSASRPQDRQFILSSKKLLLSDSGFYLCAWKPASAYNEQFFGPGTRLTVL.